The clone carrying this T cell receptor (beta chain) was detected only a few times. Antigen: not known. This CDR3 comprises 14 residues. Germline CDR1 DFQATT, CDR2 SNEGSKA (reference sequence). V was clipped by 1 base and J by 0 bases, with 7 bases between them. An Oncomine TCR Beta short-read assay was used to sequence the DNA from cultured CD4+ T cells. Investigators isolated genomic DNA from cultured CD4+ T cells. In TCRdb, the PCR reads were re-called with MiXCR into one record per CDR3 protein. The repertoire holds 20,000 to 25,000 distinct CDR3 sequences, with roughly 46% as singletons. Indicated time point: late sampling 161 to 241 days after vaccination in a few convalescent patients. Treatment of the sample: approximately nine-day PBMC culture with coronavirus spike peptide pools or control peptides (ViraFEST assay). This sample was taken from a study of vaccination and CD4 T cells after COVID-19. Study summary: Nasal swab PCR had detected SARS-CoV-2 in convalescent patients, 9 or 10 mild and one severe. Median time from COVID diagnosis to post-COVID sampling was about 100 days (35 to 161).

Study-wide points: Within the convalescent patients, a median approximately 86% of the SARS-CoV-2-reactive clones were ones that appeared only post-vaccination.

The receptor comes from a human donor who had recovered from COVID-19. The chain employs TRBV20-1 and TRBJ1-3; D not certain. The source material was CD4+ T cells from blood, cultured in vitro, sampled about 7 months after SARS-CoV-2 vaccination. As DNA, the CDR3 is TGCAGTGCTAGAGTCCAGTACTCTGGAAACACCATATATTTT. This translates into CSARVQYSGNTIYF.